This T cell receptor beta chain was documented in a study of cytomegalovirus exposure and HLA in healthy donors. Study-level background: HLA-typed donors contributed around 82 million unique TCRs, which were held in an early data release. Notes on the study in general: Association with HLA alleles at 0.05 false discovery rate was found for 16,951 TCR beta sequences in a later analysis. The investigators catalogued under 200 TCR beta chains as cytomegalovirus-associated. CMV serostatus was the sole immune exposure information available.

Details on this clone: Its antigen is not identified.

The V gene lost 4 bases and the J gene lost 4 bases, with 13 bases spanning the gap. Germline V gene lookup returns CDR1 SGHRS and CDR2 YFSETQ. This CDR3 has 14 residues. This PCR relied on a set of 60 Vbeta primers and 13 Jbeta primers. Assay used: immunoSEQ multiplex PCR; TCRdb lists only in-frame clones, some missing. This table holds some 170,000 clones, 80% to 90% found once. Sequenced: PBMCs. This clonotype was obtained from a woman aged 18 to 35 in good health and CMV-seropositive. J is TRBJ2-3 and V is TRBV5-1, with D perhaps matching TRBD1 (5 bases). The CDR3 region has the DNA TGCGCCAGCAGCCCGGCCCAGGGTCCAGATACGCAGTATTTT. It yields the protein CASSPAQGPDTQYF.